Listed here is a single T cell receptor (beta chain). Which antigen it targets is not known. No much larger clone is present one base from it, and per-base qualities are unavailable. Looking up the germline V gene yields CDR1 MNHEY and CDR2 SVGAGI. Including cysteine and phenylalanine, the CDR3 has 13 amino acids. Only the CDR3 part of the read is kept: 39 bases, read in frame from the first base. For this chain, trimming is 6 bases at the V end and 6 bases at the J end, and the number of junction bases without a gene match is 7. These data originate in a study of vaccination effects on CD4 cells after COVID-19 (dated by TCRdb to 2021 to 2024). Looking at the study overall: Two doses of either the BNT162b2 or the mRNA-1273 mRNA SARS-CoV-2 vaccine were administered to participants. A total of 10 COVID-19 convalescent patients and a few SARS-CoV-2-naive healthy vaccine recipients were included in the full study. Cultures from other donors in the study were sequenced with the Oncomine TCR Beta short-read assay on an Illumina iSeq 100. SARS-CoV-2 spike-specific CD4+ TCR repertoires were compared before and after mRNA vaccination in COVID-19 convalescent patients and in infection-naive vaccine recipients. General findings and caveats noted by the study authors: Among healthy vaccine recipients, nearly all vaccine-induced clones were SARS-CoV-2 mono-reactive, and only 1 of 255 was cross-reactive with common cold coronaviruses. Only a small number of convalescent patients were included, and no early post-infection timepoints were available, which limited the study. Marked clonal contraction was observed in both infection-induced and vaccine-induced clones at late post-vaccination timepoints, consistent with waning T cell responses.

In the ViraFEST assay, PBMC were stimulated with viral peptide pools, and TCR sequencing was then used to find antigen-specific CD4+ T cell clonotypes based on their expansion. After about 9 days of culture, CD4+ T cells were isolated with the EasySep CD4+ T cell isolation kit. Negative nucleocapsid antibody results before and after vaccination confirmed that the healthy vaccine recipients had no prior SARS-CoV-2 infection. Some 1.9 million PBMC per well were cultured with about 9 ug/ml peptides in IMDM containing approximately 4.7% human AB serum, approximately 10 IU/ml IL-2 and gentamicin. Half of the culture medium was replaced with fresh IL-2-containing medium on days 3 and 7. Unless noted otherwise, every peptide stimulation condition was cultured in triplicate wells. PBMC were separated from whole blood using Ficoll-Paque Plus gradient centrifugation and were then either cryopreserved at -140C or used fresh. The overlapping peptide pools covered the spike proteins of SARS-CoV-2 and of the common cold coronaviruses HCoV-NL63, HCoV-OC43 and HCoV-229E. The QIAamp micro DNA kit was used to extract genomic DNA from the cultured CD4+ T cells.

Receptor libraries were prepared by the immunoSEQ multiplex PCR assay. DNA from the cultured and isolated CD4+ T cells underwent TCR beta CDR3 sequencing. In the original analysis: The analysis removed non-productive TCR sequences, trimmed reads to the CDR3 region, and retained only CDR3s that were 7 or more amino acids long. The MANAFEST web app was used to identify antigen-specific clonotypes by comparing expansion in peptide wells with expansion in reference cultures. Positive clones required FDR<0.05 expansion versus reference and all other wells, odds ratio above 5, and frequency above 0.1% in two replicate wells. Clonotypes significantly expanded in SARS-CoV-2 spike wells and in at least one common cold coronavirus spike condition were defined as cross-reactive. CDR3 similarity was assessed by Levenshtein distance using the stringdist R package, and unrooted trees were constructed with ape in R 3.6.1. TCRdb holds this immuneACCESS table with in-frame rearrangements only. Some clones are missing; in checked studies, unresolved V genes explain under half, and the rest has no known cause. V, J and clone size are taken as reported in that table, and D and trimming were inferred from the DNA itself. The sample table contains more than 35,000 clones; only one count was recorded for approximately 68% of them. About 15% of the sample belongs to the ten largest clones.

The chain employs TRBV6-5 and TRBJ1-2; the central 7 bases match TRBD1. The material was CD4+ T cells from PBMCs cultured with HCoV-OC43 spike peptides, obtained before COVID-19 vaccination. The cell subset or site tag for this specimen amounts to: HCoV-OC43 spike overlapping peptide pool stimulation. This receptor was identified in a human donor who received a COVID-19 vaccine. CDR3 region: CASRRDRVHGYTF. The nucleotide sequence reads as follows: TGTGCCAGCAGGAGAGACAGGGTCCATGGCTACACCTTC.